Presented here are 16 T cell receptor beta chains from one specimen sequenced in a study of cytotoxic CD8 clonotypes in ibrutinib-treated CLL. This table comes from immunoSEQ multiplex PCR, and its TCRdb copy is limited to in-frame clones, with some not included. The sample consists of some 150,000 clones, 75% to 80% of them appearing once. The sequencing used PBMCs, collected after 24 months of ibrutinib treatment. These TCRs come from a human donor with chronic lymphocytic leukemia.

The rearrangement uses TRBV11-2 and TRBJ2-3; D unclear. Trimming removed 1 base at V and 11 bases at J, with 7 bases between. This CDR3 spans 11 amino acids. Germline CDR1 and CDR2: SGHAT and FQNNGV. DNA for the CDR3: TGTGCCAGCAGCTTAGGTCCTGGGCAGTATTTT. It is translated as CASSLGPGQYF.

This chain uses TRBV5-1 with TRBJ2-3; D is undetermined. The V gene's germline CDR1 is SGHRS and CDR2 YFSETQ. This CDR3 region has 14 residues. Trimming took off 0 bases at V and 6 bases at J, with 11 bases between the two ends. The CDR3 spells CASSLEQPGDTQYF. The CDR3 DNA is TGCGCCAGCAGCTTGGAACAGCCTGGGGATACGCAGTATTTT. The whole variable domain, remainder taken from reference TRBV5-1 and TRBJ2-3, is KAGVTQTPRYLIKTRGQQVTLSCSPISGHRSVSWYQQTPGQGLQFLFEYFSETQRNKGNFPGRFSGRQFSNSRSEMNVSTLELGDSALYLCASSLEQPGDTQYFGPGTRLTVL.

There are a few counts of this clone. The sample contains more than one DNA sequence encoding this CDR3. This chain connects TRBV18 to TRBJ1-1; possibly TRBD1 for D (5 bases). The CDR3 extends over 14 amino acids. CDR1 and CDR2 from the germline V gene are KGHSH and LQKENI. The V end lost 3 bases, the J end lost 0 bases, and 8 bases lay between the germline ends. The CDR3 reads CASSPTALNTEAFF. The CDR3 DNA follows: TGTGCCAGCTCACCGACAGCCCTGAACACTGAAGCTTTCTTT.

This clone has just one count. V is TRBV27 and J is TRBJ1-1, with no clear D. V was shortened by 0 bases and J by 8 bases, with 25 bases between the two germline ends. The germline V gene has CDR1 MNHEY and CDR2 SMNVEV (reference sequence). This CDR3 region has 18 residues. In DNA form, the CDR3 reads TGTGCCAGCAGTTTATCTTTCGAACACGGCAGGCGGCTGGGGGAAGCTTTCTTT. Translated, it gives CASSLSFEHGRRLGEAFF.

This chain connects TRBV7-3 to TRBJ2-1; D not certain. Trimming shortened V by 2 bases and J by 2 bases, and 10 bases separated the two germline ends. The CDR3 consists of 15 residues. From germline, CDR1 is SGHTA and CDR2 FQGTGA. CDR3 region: CASSLGVAPYNEQFF. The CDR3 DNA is TGTGCCAGCAGCTTAGGGGTCGCCCCCTACAATGAGCAGTTCTTC.

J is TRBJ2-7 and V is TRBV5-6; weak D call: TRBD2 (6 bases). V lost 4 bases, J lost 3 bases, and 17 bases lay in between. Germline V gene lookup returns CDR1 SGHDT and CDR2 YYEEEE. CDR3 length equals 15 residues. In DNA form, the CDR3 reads TGTGCCAGCAGCCCCAGGGACTGGGGCTTCTACGAGCAGTACTTC. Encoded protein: CASSPRDWGFYEQYF.

CDR3 coding DNA: TGTGCCAGCAGCGGCGGACTAGCGTGGGAGACCCAGTACTTC. Its protein product is CASSGGLAWETQYF. The chain combines TRBV9 with TRBJ2-5; 9 nucleotides agree with TRBD2. Germline V gene sequence: CDR1 SGDLS, CDR2 YYNGEE. The trim removed 3 bases at V and 5 bases at J, leaving 5 bases unmatched. The CDR3 length is 14 residues.

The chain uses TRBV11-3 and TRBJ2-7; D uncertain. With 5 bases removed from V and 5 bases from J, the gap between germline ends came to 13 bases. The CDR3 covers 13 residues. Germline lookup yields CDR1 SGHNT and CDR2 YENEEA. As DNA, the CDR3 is TGTGCCAGCAGCCCTGGGCTGGTCCACGAGCAGTACTTC. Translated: CASSPGLVHEQYF.

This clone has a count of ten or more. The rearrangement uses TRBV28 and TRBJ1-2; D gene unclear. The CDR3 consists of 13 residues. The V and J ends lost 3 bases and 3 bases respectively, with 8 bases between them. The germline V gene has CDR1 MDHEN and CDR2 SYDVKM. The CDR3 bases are TGTGCCAGCAGTTTCGGCAACGACTATGGCTACACCTTC. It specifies CASSFGNDYGYTF.

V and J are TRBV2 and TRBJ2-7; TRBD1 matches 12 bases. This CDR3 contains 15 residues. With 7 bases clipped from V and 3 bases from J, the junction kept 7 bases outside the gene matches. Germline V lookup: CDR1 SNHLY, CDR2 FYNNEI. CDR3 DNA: TGTGCCAGCACCCAAGGGACAGGGGGCTTCTACGAGCAGTACTTC. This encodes CASTQGTGGFYEQYF.

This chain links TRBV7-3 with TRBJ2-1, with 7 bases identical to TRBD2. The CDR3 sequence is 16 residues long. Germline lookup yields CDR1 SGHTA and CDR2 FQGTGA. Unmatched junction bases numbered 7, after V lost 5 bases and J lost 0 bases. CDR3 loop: CASSTSAQSSYNEQFF. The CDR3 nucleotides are TGTGCCAGCAGCACTAGCGCCCAGAGCTCCTACAATGAGCAGTTCTTC. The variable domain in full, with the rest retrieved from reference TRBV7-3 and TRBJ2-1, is GAGVSQTPSNKVTEKGKYVELRCDPISGHTALYWYRQSLGQGPEFLIYFQGTGAADDSGLPNDRFFAVRPEGSVSTLKIQRTERGDSAVYLCASSTSAQSSYNEQFFGPGTRLTVL.

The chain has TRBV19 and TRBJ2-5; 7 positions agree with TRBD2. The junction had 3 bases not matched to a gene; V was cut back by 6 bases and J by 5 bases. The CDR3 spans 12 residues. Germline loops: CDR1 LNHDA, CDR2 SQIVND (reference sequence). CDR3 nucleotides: TGTGCCAGTAGCGGGGGGAGGGAGACCCAGTACTTC. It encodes CASSGGRETQYF.

The CDR3 sequence: CTSSQWGGELRLLKGLFYNEQFF. The CDR3 DNA sequence: TGCACCAGCAGCCAGTGGGGGGGAGAACTTAGACTCCTAAAGGGTCTTTTCTACAATGAGCAGTTCTTC. This chain uses TRBV1 with TRBJ2-1; the table's D call of TRBD2 was not tested on the DNA. TRBV1 counts as a pseudogene. The CDR3 has 23 residues.

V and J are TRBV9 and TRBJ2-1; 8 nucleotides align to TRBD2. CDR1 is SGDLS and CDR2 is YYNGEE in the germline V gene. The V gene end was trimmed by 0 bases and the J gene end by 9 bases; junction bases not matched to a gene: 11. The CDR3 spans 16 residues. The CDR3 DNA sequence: TGTGCCAGCAGCGTAGGCTCCGGGGGGGCCGAAGGTGAGCAGTTCTTC. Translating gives CASSVGSGGAEGEQFF.

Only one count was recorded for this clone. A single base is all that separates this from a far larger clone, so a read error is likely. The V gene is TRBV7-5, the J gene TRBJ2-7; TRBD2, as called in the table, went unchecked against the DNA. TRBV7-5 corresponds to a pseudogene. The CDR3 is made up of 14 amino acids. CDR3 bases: TGTGCCAGAAGCCCCGGTGGCGGGCCTTACGAGCAGTACTTC. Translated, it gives CARSPGGGPYEQYF.

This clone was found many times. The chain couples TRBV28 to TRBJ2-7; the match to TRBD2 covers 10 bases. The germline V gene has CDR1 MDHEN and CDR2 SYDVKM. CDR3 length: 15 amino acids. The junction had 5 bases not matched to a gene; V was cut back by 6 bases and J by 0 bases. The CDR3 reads CASRQTSGRSYEQYF. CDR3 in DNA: TGTGCCAGCAGGCAGACTAGCGGGCGCTCCTACGAGCAGTACTTC.